The 8 T cell receptor beta chains below all came from one sample that was sequenced in a study of blood T cell repertoires in COVID-19. Method: immunoSEQ multiplex PCR; TCRdb's copy keeps in-frame clones and lacks some. Of roughly 220,000 clones in the sample, roughly 80% were seen once. Input material: peripheral blood. The receptors come from an elderly woman with COVID-19, enrolled during active disease.

The CDR3 DNA follows: TGTGCCAGCTCCCTTGTAGCGGGGGGCACAGATACGCAGTATTTT. This codes for CASSLVAGGTDTQYF. The chain uses TRBV18 and TRBJ2-3, with 9 nucleotides matching TRBD2. After removal of 6 bases from V and 1 base from J, the junction contained 5 bases not matched to a gene. The CDR3 is made up of 15 amino acids. Germline V CDR1 and CDR2: KGHSH, LQKENI.

This clone showed up just a few times. The J gene is TRBJ2-1, the V gene TRBV7-3; tentative D call: TRBD2 (5 bases). Germline V gene lookup returns CDR1 SGHTA and CDR2 FQGTGA. The CDR3 is 14 amino acids. V was pared by 0 bases and J by 4 bases, with 7 bases between. The CDR3, as DNA: TGTGCCAGCAGCTTAACGGGAGTGTACAATGAGCAGTTCTTC. Translation gives CASSLTGVYNEQFF. The full variable domain, in which reference TRBV7-3 and TRBJ2-1 provide the parts outside the CDR3, is GAGVSQTPSNKVTEKGKYVELRCDPISGHTALYWYRQSLGQGPEFLIYFQGTGAADDSGLPNDRFFAVRPEGSVSTLKIQRTERGDSAVYLCASSLTGVYNEQFFGPGTRLTVL.

In its sample, this clone was seen many times. V is TRBV4-2 and J is TRBJ2-7; TRBD1 aligns across 8 bases. The CDR3 is made up of 14 amino acids. Germline V CDR1 and CDR2: LGHNA, YNFKEQ. With 3 bases clipped from V and 3 bases from J, the junction kept 4 bases outside the gene matches. The CDR3 DNA follows: TGTGCCAGCAGCCAGGACAGGGAGGTCTACGAGCAGTACTTC. Protein: CASSQDREVYEQYF.

The chain combines TRBV30 with TRBJ2-3, with 7 nucleotides matching TRBD2. This CDR3 is built from 13 residues. With 7 bases clipped from V and 2 bases from J, the junction kept 6 bases outside the gene matches. Germline V gives CDR1 GTSNPN, CDR2 SVGIG (reference sequence). CDR3 region: CAFSGGLTDTQYF. CDR3 DNA: TGTGCCTTTTCGGGAGGCCTCACAGATACGCAGTATTTT. Complete variable domain (other parts from reference TRBV30 and TRBJ2-3): SQTIHQWPATLVQPVGSPLSLECTVEGTSNPNLYWYRQAAGRGLQLLFYSVGIGQISSEVPQNLSASRPQDRQFILSSKKLLLSDSGFYLCAFSGGLTDTQYFGPGTRLTVL.

This chain connects TRBV7-2 to TRBJ2-7; 9 positions match TRBD2. Trimming cost V 4 bases and J 2 bases; bases outside gene matches: 9. The germline V gene has CDR1 SGHTA and CDR2 FQGNSA. The CDR3 consists of 16 residues. This CDR3 is CASSSRGGDGAYEQYF. CDR3 sequence (DNA): TGTGCCAGCAGCTCCCGCGGGGGGGACGGAGCCTACGAGCAGTACTTC.

The chain employs TRBV7-8 and TRBJ1-5; 8 bases are shared with TRBD1. The germline gives CDR1 SGHVS, CDR2 FQNEAQ. With V trimmed by 5 bases and J by 0 bases, 12 bases remained unmatched. This CDR3 contains 18 residues. Here the CDR3 DNA reads TGTGCCAGCAGCCGCAGGTCAGGGGGCGGTTATAGCAATCAGCCCCAGCATTTT. Its translation: CASSRRSGGGYSNQPQHF.

In DNA, the CDR3 is TGTGCCAGCAGTAGGCGGGACTCACCCAATCAGCCCCAGCATTTT. As protein: CASSRRDSPNQPQHF. The chain couples TRBV6-5 to TRBJ1-5; TRBD1 is a possible D gene (5 bases). V gave up 5 bases and J gave up 3 bases, with 14 bases separating them. The CDR3 length is 15 residues. Germline V gene data show CDR1 as MNHEY and CDR2 as SVGAGI.

The J gene is TRBJ1-1, the V gene TRBV28; 7 nucleotides agree with TRBD1. Germline V CDR1 and CDR2: MDHEN, SYDVKM. J was trimmed by 6 bases and V by 5 bases; bases with no gene match: 3. This CDR3 has 12 amino acids. The CDR3: CASSQGVAEAFF. The CDR3 DNA is TGTGCCAGCAGTCAGGGGGTGGCTGAAGCTTTCTTT.